This T cell receptor beta chain was found in a study of T cell repertoires in cytomegalovirus infection (dated by TCRdb to about 2019). Notes on the research overall: Because public TCR beta signatures pointed to carriage of CMV infection together with the matching HLA type, the HLA type of each donor mattered for the analysis. What the research found in general, with its limitations: The ex vivo response was dominated by HLA-C-restricted CMV-specific TCR beta clonotypes, which also provided the single most frequent clonotype in two of eight donors. Cumulative frequency of public TCR beta family members discriminated carriers of CMV infection plus the relevant HLA type in this cohort and an independent 352-donor cohort.

The reads were generated on an Illumina HiSeq 1500. Using fastp at Q25 and MiXCR, TCRdb reprocessed the public reads and kept productive beta chains. Duplicate CDR3 protein sequences are folded into a single record with the most common DNA and genes. The sample data list fewer than 550,000 distinct CDR3 sequences, and about 33% of these were observed just once. In total, the top ten clones hold around 15% of the sample. As regards this clonotype: Its antigen is not yet known. No quality values exist for individual bases; no much larger clone is one base distant.

This TCR derives from a human donor in good health (CMV status not recorded). Some clones in this sample may be carry-over from other donors' samples. The sequenced sample consisted of PBMCs.

The base sequence is TGTGCCAGCAGCCTACAGGGGACGAACACCATATATTTT. Translation gives CASSLQGTNTIYF. The rearrangement joined TRBV7-2 to TRBJ1-3; 7 bases in the junction line up with TRBD1. CDR1 and CDR2 were assigned from the germline V gene as SGHTA and FQGNSA. The CDR3 holds 13 amino acids from the cysteine to the phenylalanine. The read is trimmed to its CDR3 DNA, 39 bases read in frame from base 1. Trimming accounts for 5 bases at V and 7 bases at J, while the number of junction bases matched to no gene is 5.